This is a list of T cell receptor beta chains from one sample in a study of shared clonotypes between healthy human individuals. Clones were sequenced by immunoSEQ multiplex PCR, and TCRdb holds only the in-frame ones, with some missing. This table holds roughly 2,000,000 clones, just under 95% found once. The sample taken for sequencing was naive CD8+ T cells from PBMCs. These TCRs come from a man younger than 35 in good health. Some clones in this sample may be carry-over from other donors' samples. Each CDR3 is given with its conserved first and last residue. A D gene is named only where the DNA matches it firmly. Clone size is shown for a subset of rows, as once, few, many or a class of expanded clone.

J	size	D	length	V	CDR3	DNA
TRBJ2-7	once	TRBD2	17	TRBV2	CASKEASGRPLSYEQYF	TGTGCCAGCAAAGAGGCTAGCGGGAGGCCGTTATCCTACGAGCAGTACTTC
TRBJ1-4	-	-	15	TRBV6-6	CASSFFGATNEKLFF	TGTGCCAGCAGCTTCTTCGGGGCAACTAATGAAAAACTGTTTTTT
TRBJ2-7	-	-	14	TRBV6-6	CASSFVTSDWEQYF	TGTGCCAGCAGTTTTGTGACTAGTGATTGGGAGCAGTACTTC
TRBJ1-1	-	TRBD1	15	TRBV19	CASSIDARGLAEAFF	TGTGCCAGTAGTATAGACGCCAGGGGGCTGGCTGAAGCTTTCTTT
TRBJ2-1	-	-	15	TRBV6-6	CASSYLADLHNEQFF	TGTGCCAGCAGTTACTTGGCCGACCTACACAATGAGCAGTTCTTC
TRBJ1-1	-	-	12	TRBV7-9	CASRNALDKAFF	TGTGCCAGCAGAAATGCCCTAGATAAAGCTTTCTTT
TRBJ2-3	-	TRBD1	14	TRBV13	CASSPGQGPDTQYF	TGTGCCAGCAGCCCCGGACAGGGGCCAGATACGCAGTATTTT
TRBJ1-1	-	TRBD1	17	TRBV11-2	CASSYSRDRGFNTEAFF	TGTGCCAGCAGCTATAGCCGGGACAGGGGGTTTAACACTGAAGCTTTCTTT
TRBJ2-7	-	TRBD2	16	TRBV9	CASSPTGTSGSYEQYF	TGTGCCAGCAGCCCAACCGGGACTAGCGGCTCCTACGAGCAGTACTTC
TRBJ1-1	-	-	15	TRBV27	CASSLSLEGKLEAFF	TGTGCCAGCAGTTTATCGTTGGAGGGTAAACTTGAAGCTTTCTTT
TRBJ2-7	-	TRBD1	15	TRBV11-3	CASSLNAGQGYEQYF	TGTGCCAGCAGCTTAAACGCGGGACAGGGTTACGAGCAGTACTTC
TRBJ1-5	-	-	14	TRBV27	CASRISGSDQPQHF	TGTGCCAGCAGGATTTCAGGTTCCGATCAGCCCCAGCATTTT
TRBJ1-1	-	-	18	TRBV5-1	CASSPPKVGPLNSAEAFF	TGCGCCAGCAGCCCCCCCAAGGTGGGGCCGTTAAACAGCGCCGAAGCTTTCTTT
TRBJ2-3	-	-	12	TRBV5-4	CASSFNTDTQYF	TGTGCCAGCAGCTTCAACACAGATACGCAGTATTTT
TRBJ2-3	-	TRBD1	15	TRBV5-8	CASSGGQGNTNTQYF	TGTGCCAGCAGCGGGGGACAGGGGAACACAAATACGCAGTATTTT
TRBJ2-7	once	-	14	TRBV4-3	CASSQDWTHYEQYF	TGCGCCAGCAGCCAAGATTGGACTCACTACGAGCAGTACTTC
TRBJ2-1	-	-	15	TRBV29-1	CSVAIAAVLYNEQFF	TGCAGCGTAGCGATAGCGGCCGTACTCTACAATGAGCAGTTCTTC
TRBJ2-5	-	TRBD1	16	TRBV9	CASSAEPGQGMETQYF	TGTGCCAGCAGCGCAGAGCCGGGACAGGGGATGGAGACCCAGTACTTC
TRBJ1-5	-	-	13	TRBV27	CASRYRALGPQHF	TGTGCCAGCAGATACAGGGCCTTAGGGCCCCAGCATTTT
TRBJ1-1	-	-	19	TRBV27	CASSSNGREPTWMNTEAFF	TGTGCCAGCAGTTCCAACGGACGGGAGCCTACTTGGATGAACACTGAAGCTTTCTTT
TRBJ1-4	-	-	15	TRBV9	CASSVGVISNEKLFF	TGTGCCAGCAGCGTAGGAGTTATATCTAATGAAAAACTGTTTTTT
TRBJ2-1	-	TRBD2	13	TRBV7-9	CASRLAGFNEQFF	TGTGCCAGCCGACTAGCGGGTTTCAATGAGCAGTTCTTC
TRBJ2-7	-	-	15	TRBV27	CASSIFGQPSYEQYF	TGTGCCAGCAGTATCTTCGGACAGCCATCCTACGAGCAGTACTTC
TRBJ2-1	-	TRBD2	20	TRBV5-3	CARSLPGLAGVWSPYNEQFF	TGTGCCAGAAGCCTGCCTGGACTAGCGGGAGTCTGGTCCCCCTACAATGAGCAGTTCTTC
TRBJ1-1	few	-	15	TRBV7-9	CASTPFLAQNTEAFF	TGTGCCAGCACCCCGTTTTTGGCGCAGAACACTGAAGCTTTCTTT
TRBJ1-2	-	-	14	TRBV5-4	CASRSQDFNYGYTF	TGTGCCAGCAGGTCACAGGATTTCAACTATGGCTACACCTTC
TRBJ1-3	-	-	15	TRBV5-4	CASSSRGLSGNTIYF	TGTGCCAGCAGCTCGAGGGGTCTCTCTGGAAACACCATATATTTT
TRBJ2-1	-	-	17	TRBV7-6	CASSQPVAGTPSNEQFF	TGTGCCAGCAGCCAACCAGTTGCTGGGACACCTTCCAATGAGCAGTTCTTC
TRBJ2-3	-	-	17	TRBV11-1	CASSLARSGASTDTQYF	TGTGCCAGCAGCTTAGCGAGGAGCGGTGCTAGCACAGATACGCAGTATTTT
TRBJ1-1	-	TRBD1	12	TRBV30	CAWNRGNTEAFF	TGTGCCTGGAACAGGGGGAACACTGAAGCTTTCTTT
TRBJ1-1	-	-	15	TRBV30	CAWNLAGGPHTEAFF	TGTGCCTGGAATCTCGCGGGAGGGCCGCACACTGAAGCTTTCTTT
TRBJ2-2	-	TRBD1	14	TRBV6-5	CASSYSGQGPELFF	TGTGCCAGCAGTTACTCCGGACAGGGGCCGGAGCTGTTTTTT
TRBJ1-1	-	-	12	TRBV19	CASSIVGLGAFF	TGTGCCAGTAGTATAGTAGGGCTTGGAGCTTTCTTT
TRBJ2-6	-	TRBD1	18	TRBV9	CASSATRDSPSGANVLTF	TGTGCCAGCAGCGCCACCCGGGACAGTCCCTCTGGGGCCAACGTCCTGACTTTC
TRBJ2-1	-	-	15	TRBV6-5	CASTQGREGQNEQFF	TGTGCCAGCACCCAGGGGAGGGAGGGCCAGAATGAGCAGTTCTTC
TRBJ2-7	-	-	15	TRBV27	CASSLSGRPIYEQYF	TGTGCCAGCAGTTTGTCCGGCAGACCGATCTACGAGCAGTACTTC
TRBJ2-1	-	-	16	TRBV9	CASSGGPTPFFNEQFF	TGTGCCAGCAGCGGAGGCCCGACCCCTTTTTTTAATGAGCAGTTCTTC
TRBJ2-3	-	TRBD2	15	TRBV5-4	CASSLGTSGTDTQYF	TGTGCCAGCAGCTTGGGGACTAGCGGCACAGATACGCAGTATTTT
TRBJ1-2	once	-	14	TRBV10-3	CAISESGGLDGYTF	TGTGCCATCAGTGAGTCCGGGGGGCTGGATGGCTACACCTTC
TRBJ1-5	-	TRBD1	15	TRBV19	CASSIDRDSNQPQHF	TGTGCCAGTAGTATTGACAGGGATAGCAATCAGCCCCAGCATTTT
TRBJ1-4	once	-	14	TRBV18	CASSSPPLDEKLFF	TGTGCCAGCTCCTCCCCCCCGCTGGATGAAAAACTGTTTTTT
TRBJ1-2	-	-	13	TRBV6-1	CASSDGDLGGYTF	TGTGCCAGCAGTGATGGGGACCTAGGGGGCTACACCTTC
TRBJ2-2	-	TRBD2	16	TRBV7-6	CASSLRLADVTGELFF	TGTGCCAGCAGCTTACGACTAGCGGACGTCACCGGGGAGCTGTTTTTT
TRBJ1-1	-	-	13	TRBV29-1	CSVRVAGNTEAFF	TGCAGCGTTCGCGTTGCCGGGAACACTGAAGCTTTCTTT
TRBJ1-3	once	TRBD1	16	TRBV7-8	CASSTATGSSGNTIYF	TGTGCCAGCAGCACAGCGACAGGGAGCTCTGGAAACACCATATATTTT
TRBJ2-7	-	-	16	TRBV7-8	CASSLRGSVRSYEQYF	TGTGCCAGCAGCCTCAGAGGTAGCGTCAGGAGCTACGAGCAGTACTTC